Following are 10 T cell receptor beta chains from one sample sequenced in a study of monozygotic twins with inflammatory bowel disease. TCRdb reprocessed the 5' RACE reads and keeps a single row for each CDR3 protein, giving no DNA. The ten most abundant clones cover about 2.5% of a sample with more than 300,000 distinct CDR3 sequences. The sequenced sample consisted of blood. The receptors were sampled from a human donor with ulcerative colitis or Crohn's disease, or a healthy co-twin of an affected twin (not recorded which).

The chain carries TRBV21-1 and TRBJ1-2; TCRdb selects TRBD1, and the lack of DNA leaves this call unchecked. TRBV21-1 is a pseudogene. The CDR3 contains 17 residues. CDR3 residues: CASSTSTGSGLVDGYTF.

This chain uses TRBV6-5 with TRBJ2-3; TCRdb's assignment of TRBD2 cannot be checked, as there is no DNA. There are 16 residues in the CDR3. Germline V gives CDR1 MNHEY, CDR2 SVGAGI. CDR3 protein: CASSSLAGGGTDTQYF.

The rearrangement uses TRBV5-1 and TRBJ1-5. Germline-derived CDR1 and CDR2 are SGHRS and YFSETQ. The CDR3 consists of 14 residues. The chain's CDR3 is CASSLDGSDQPQHF.

The CDR3 sequence is CASSLNRGRGGTEAFF. The chain recombines TRBV7-2 with TRBJ1-1; TCRdb proposes TRBD1, but this gene call is untestable without DNA. The CDR3 length is 16 residues. Germline CDR1 and CDR2: SGHTA and FQGNSA.

The chain links TRBV4-3 to TRBJ2-2; as DNA is missing, the TRBD1 call by TCRdb cannot be tested. The germline V gene encodes CDR1 LGHNA and CDR2 YSLEER. CDR3 length equals 17 residues. The CDR3 sequence is CASSQDVPGQGAGELFF.

The V gene is TRBV7-2, the J gene TRBJ1-6; TCRdb reports TRBD1, a call that lacks DNA to check it against. Germline V gives CDR1 SGHTA, CDR2 FQGNSA. This CDR3 spans 15 amino acids. This CDR3 is CASSPPGWNNSPLHF. The complete variable domain, with remaining parts taken from reference TRBV7-2 and TRBJ1-6, reads GAGVSQSPSNKVTEKGKDVELRCDPISGHTALYWYRQSLGQGLEFLIYFQGNSAPDKSGLPSDRFSAERTGGSVSTLTIQRTQQEDSAVYLCASSPPGWNNSPLHFGNGTRLTVT.

The V call is TRBV19, the J call TRBJ1-1; TCRdb picks TRBD1, but there is no DNA to check that call. Per the germline V gene, CDR1 is LNHDA and CDR2 is SQIVND (reference sequence). This CDR3 is built from 16 residues. The CDR3 region is CASRPRTGGMDTEAFF.

The rearrangement links TRBV4-2 to TRBJ2-3; lacking DNA, the TRBD2 call made by TCRdb goes unchecked. CDR3 length: 19 residues. Germline CDR1 reads LGHNA; CDR2 reads YNFKEQ. The CDR3 region is CASSQETSVSKKSTDTQYF.

The V call is TRBV18, the J call TRBJ2-1. From germline, CDR1 is KGHSH and CDR2 LQKENI. This CDR3 contains 12 residues. The CDR3 is CASSLGSSEQFF.

The chain recombines TRBV12-3 or TRBV12-4 with TRBJ1-1; TCRdb's D call of TRBD1 is untestable without DNA. This CDR3 spans 15 amino acids. This chain's CDR3 is CASRPLTGWDTEAFF.